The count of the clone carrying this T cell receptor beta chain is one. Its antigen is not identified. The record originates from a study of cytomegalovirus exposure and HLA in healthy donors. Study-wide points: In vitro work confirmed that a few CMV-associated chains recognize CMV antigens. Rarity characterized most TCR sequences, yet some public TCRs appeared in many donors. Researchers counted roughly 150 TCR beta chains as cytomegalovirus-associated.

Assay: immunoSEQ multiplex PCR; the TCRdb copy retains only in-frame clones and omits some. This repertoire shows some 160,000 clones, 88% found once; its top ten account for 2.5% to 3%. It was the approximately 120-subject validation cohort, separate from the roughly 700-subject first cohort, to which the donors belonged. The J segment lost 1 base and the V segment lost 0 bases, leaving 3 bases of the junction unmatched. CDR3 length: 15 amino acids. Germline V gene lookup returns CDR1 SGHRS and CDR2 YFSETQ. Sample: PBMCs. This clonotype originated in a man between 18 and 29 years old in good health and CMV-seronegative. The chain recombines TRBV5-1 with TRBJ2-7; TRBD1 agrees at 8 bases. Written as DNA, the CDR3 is TGCGCCAGCAGCTTGGGCCAGGGGGCATCCTACGAGCAGTACGTC. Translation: CASSLGQGASYEQYV.